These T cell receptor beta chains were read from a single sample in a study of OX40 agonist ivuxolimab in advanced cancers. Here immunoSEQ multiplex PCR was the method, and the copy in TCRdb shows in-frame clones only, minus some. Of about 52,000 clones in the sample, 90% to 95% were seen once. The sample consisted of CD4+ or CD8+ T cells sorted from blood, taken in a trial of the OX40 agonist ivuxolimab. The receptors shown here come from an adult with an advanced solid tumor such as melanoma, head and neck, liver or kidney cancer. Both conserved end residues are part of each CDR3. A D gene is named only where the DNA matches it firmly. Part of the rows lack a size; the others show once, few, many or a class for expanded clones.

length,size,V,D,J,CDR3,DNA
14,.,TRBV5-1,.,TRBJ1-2,CASSSAGTVYGYTF,TGCGCCAGCAGCTCCGCCGGGACTGTCTATGGCTACACCTTC
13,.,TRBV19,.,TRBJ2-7,CASSIAGNYEQYF,TGTGCCAGTAGTATCGCGGGGAATTACGAGCAGTACTTC
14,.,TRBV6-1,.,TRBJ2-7,CASRNRDRAYEQYF,TGTGCCAGCAGGAACCGGGACCGCGCGTACGAGCAGTACTTC
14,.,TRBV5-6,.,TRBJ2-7,CASSSAGSRYEQYF,TGTGCCAGCAGCTCCGCAGGTTCCCGCTACGAGCAGTACTTC
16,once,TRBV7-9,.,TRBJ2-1,CASSLGTLDYYNEQFF,TGTGCCAGCAGCTTAGGGACCTTGGACTACTACAATGAGCAGTTCTTC
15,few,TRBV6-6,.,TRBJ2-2,CASSQGPANTGELFF,TGTGCCAGCAGTCAGGGACCCGCGAACACCGGGGAGCTGTTTTTT
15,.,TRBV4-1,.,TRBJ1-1,CASSVGTTTNTEAFF,TGCGCCAGCAGCGTCGGGACAACTACAAACACTGAAGCTTTCTTT
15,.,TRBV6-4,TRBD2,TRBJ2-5,CARRAGGPRKETQYF,TGTGCCAGACGAGCGGGAGGGCCGAGGAAGGAGACCCAGTACTTC
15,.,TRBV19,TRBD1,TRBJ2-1,CASSSQGASYNEQFF,TGTGCCAGTAGCTCACAGGGGGCCTCCTACAATGAGCAGTTCTTC
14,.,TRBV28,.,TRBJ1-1,CASSLSSGNTEAFF,TGTGCCAGCAGTTTATCCTCGGGGAACACTGAAGCTTTCTTT
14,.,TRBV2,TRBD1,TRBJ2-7,CASSVTGGDYEQYF,TGTGCCAGCAGTGTTACAGGGGGCGATTACGAGCAGTACTTC
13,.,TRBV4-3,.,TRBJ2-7,CASSLTPTYEQYF,TGCGCCAGCAGCCTTACACCGACCTACGAGCAGTACTTC
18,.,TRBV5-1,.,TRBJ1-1,CASSLGRPGDGLNTEAFF,TGCGCCAGCAGCTTGGGCCGCCCCGGGGACGGATTGAACACTGAAGCTTTCTTT